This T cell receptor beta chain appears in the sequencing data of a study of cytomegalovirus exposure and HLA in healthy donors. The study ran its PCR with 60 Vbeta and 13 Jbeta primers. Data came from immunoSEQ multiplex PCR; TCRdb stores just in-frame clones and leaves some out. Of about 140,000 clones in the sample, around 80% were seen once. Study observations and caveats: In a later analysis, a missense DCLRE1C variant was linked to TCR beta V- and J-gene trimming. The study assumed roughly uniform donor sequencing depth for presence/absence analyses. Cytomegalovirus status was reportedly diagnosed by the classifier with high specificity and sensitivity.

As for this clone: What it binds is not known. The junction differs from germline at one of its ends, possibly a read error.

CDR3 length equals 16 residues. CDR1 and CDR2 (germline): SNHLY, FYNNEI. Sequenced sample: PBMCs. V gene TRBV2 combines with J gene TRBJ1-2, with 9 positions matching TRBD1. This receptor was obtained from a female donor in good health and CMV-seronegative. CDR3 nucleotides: TGTGCCAGCAGTGACCTCCGGGACAGGGATAACTATGGCTACCCCTTC. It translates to CASSDLRDRDNYGYPF.